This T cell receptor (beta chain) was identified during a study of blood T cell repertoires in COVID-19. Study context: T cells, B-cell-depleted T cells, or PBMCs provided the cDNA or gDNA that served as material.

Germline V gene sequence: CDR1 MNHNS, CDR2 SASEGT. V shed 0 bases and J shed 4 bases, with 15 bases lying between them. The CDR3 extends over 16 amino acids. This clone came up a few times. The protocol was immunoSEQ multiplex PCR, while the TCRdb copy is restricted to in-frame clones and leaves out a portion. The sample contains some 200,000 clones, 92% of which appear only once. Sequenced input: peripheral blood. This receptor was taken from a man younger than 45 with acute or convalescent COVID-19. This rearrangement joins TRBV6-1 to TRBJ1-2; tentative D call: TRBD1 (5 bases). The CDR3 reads CASSEAGGAEGYGYTF. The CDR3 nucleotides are TGTGCCAGCAGTGAAGCGGGCGGGGCAGAGGGCTATGGCTACACCTTC.